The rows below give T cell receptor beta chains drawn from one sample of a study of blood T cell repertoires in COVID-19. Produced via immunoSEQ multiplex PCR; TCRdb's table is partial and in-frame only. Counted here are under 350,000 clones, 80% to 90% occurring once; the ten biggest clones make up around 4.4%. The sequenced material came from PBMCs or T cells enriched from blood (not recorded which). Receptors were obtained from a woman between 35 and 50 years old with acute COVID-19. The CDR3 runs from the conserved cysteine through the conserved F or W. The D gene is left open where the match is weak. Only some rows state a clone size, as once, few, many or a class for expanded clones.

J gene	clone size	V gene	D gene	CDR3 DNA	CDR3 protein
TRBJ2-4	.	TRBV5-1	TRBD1	TGCGCCAGCAGCTTGGTTGGGACAGGATATAACATTCAGTACTTC	CASSLVGTGYNIQYF
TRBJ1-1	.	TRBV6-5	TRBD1	TGTGCCAGCAGTTACTCGGACAGGGGGGGAGTAAACGCTTTCTTT	CASSYSDRGGVNAFF
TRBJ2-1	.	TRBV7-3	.	TGTGCCAGCAGGCACGATTCAATAGGTATCCGGGATTACAATGAGCAGTTCTTC	CASRHDSIGIRDYNEQFF
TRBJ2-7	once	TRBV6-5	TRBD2	TGTGCCAGCAGACGCGGACTAGCGGGAGGCTACGAGCAGTACTTC	CASRRGLAGGYEQYF
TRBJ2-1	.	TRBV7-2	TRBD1	TGTGCCAGCAGAGGGCTCGGGACAGGGCTGAACAATGAGCAGTTCTTC	CASRGLGTGLNNEQFF
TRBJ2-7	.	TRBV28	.	TGTGCCAGCAGTTCGCCCGTCGGGACTCATTCCTACGAGCAGTACTTC	CASSSPVGTHSYEQYF
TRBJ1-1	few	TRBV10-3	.	TGTGCCATCAGTGAGTCAACAGGGCTCCGAGCTTTCTTT	CAISESTGLRAFF
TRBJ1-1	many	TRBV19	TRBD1	TGTGCCAGTAGCCTCAGGGTGACAGGGGGCGCGAATGAAGCTTTCTTT	CASSLRVTGGANEAFF
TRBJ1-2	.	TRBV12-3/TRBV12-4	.	TGTGCCAGCAGTTTTGGGCAGAACTATGGCTACACCTTC	CASSFGQNYGYTF
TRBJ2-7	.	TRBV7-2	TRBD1	TGTGCCAGCAGCTTAGTCGGGACAGTGGAGACGCTCGAGCAGTACTTC	CASSLVGTVETLEQYF
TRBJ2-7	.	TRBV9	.	TGTGCCAGCAGCGGGGCGGGCTACGAGCAGTACTTC	CASSGAGYEQYF
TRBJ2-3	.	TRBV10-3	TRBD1	TGTGCCATCAACACCGGGACAGGGGCAGATACGCAGTATTTT	CAINTGTGADTQYF
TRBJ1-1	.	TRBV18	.	TGTGCCAGCTCACCTCAGGGACACCTGAACACTGAAGCTTTCTTT	CASSPQGHLNTEAFF
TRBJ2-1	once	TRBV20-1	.	TGCAGTGCTAGTAGTATAAGAGGGCGAAGCTCCTACAATGAGCAGTTCTTC	CSASSIRGRSSYNEQFF
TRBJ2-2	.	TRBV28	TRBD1	TGTGCCAGCAGTGCCGGGACAGGGGGTTGGACCGGGGAGCTGTTTTTT	CASSAGTGGWTGELFF
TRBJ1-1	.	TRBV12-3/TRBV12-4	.	TGTGCCAGCAGCCCTACCACGAACACTGAAGCTTTCTTT	CASSPTTNTEAFF
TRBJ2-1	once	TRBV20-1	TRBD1	TGCAGTGCTAGTGTTTTCGGGACAGGGTACAATGAGCAGTTCTTC	CSASVFGTGYNEQFF
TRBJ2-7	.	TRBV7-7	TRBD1	TGTGCCAGCAGCTTAAACAGGGGAGAGGAGCAGTACTTC	CASSLNRGEEQYF
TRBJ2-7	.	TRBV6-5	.	TGTGCCAGCAGTCGAACAGGGTCCAGCGAGCAGTACTTC	CASSRTGSSEQYF
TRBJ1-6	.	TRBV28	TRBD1	TGTGCCAGCAGGTTACACGGACAGGGGCTTCCACCCCTCCACTTT	CASRLHGQGLPPLHF
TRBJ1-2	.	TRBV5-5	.	TGTGCCAGCAGCTTGCCGTTGACAGAAGCCTATGGCTACACCTTC	CASSLPLTEAYGYTF
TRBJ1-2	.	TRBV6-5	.	TGTGCCAGCAGTTCCCAGGCCCAGGCGTTTGAGTATGGCTACACCTTC	CASSSQAQAFEYGYTF
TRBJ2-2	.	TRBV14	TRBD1	TGTGCCAGCAGCCGGGACAGGGTTTCATCCGGGGAGCTGTTTTTT	CASSRDRVSSGELFF
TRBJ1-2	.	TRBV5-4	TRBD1	TGTGCCAGCAGCTTGGCTCGGCAGGGGGACTATGGCTACACCTTC	CASSLARQGDYGYTF
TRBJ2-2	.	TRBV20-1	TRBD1	TGCAGTGCTAGTCCCTCCAACAGGGGGCTGAACACCGGGGAGCTGTTTTTT	CSASPSNRGLNTGELFF
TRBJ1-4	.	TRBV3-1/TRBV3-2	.	TGTGCCAGCAGCCAGACAGCAACTAATGAAAAACTGTTTTTT	CASSQTATNEKLFF
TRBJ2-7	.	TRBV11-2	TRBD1	TGTGCCAGCAGCTTGCCGGACAGGGGATTTCTAGCCGAGCAGTACTTC	CASSLPDRGFLAEQYF
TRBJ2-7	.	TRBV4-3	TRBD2	TGCGCCAGCAGCCAAGAATACGCAGCGGGAGCTTACGAGCAGTACTTC	CASSQEYAAGAYEQYF
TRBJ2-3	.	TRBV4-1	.	TGCGCCAGCAGCCAAGTTATGAGCGCAGATACGCAGTATTTT	CASSQVMSADTQYF
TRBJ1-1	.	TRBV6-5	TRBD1	TGTGCCAGCAGGACCGGACAGGGCAGCACTGAAGCTTTCTTT	CASRTGQGSTEAFF
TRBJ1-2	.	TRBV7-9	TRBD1	TGTGCCAGCAGCTTAAAGGAGGGGGCCGTTTATGGCTACACCTTC	CASSLKEGAVYGYTF
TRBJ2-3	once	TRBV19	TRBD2	TGTGCCAGTAGTGGGACGAGCGGGGGGTTGCAAGATACGCAGTATTTT	CASSGTSGGLQDTQYF
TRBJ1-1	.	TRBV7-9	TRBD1	TGTGCCAGCAGCTTAGGCAAGGGACAGGGTCGATTGAACACTGAAGCTTTCTTT	CASSLGKGQGRLNTEAFF
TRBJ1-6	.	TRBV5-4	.	TGTGCCAGCAGCTTGGATAGGGGTTACGGCGGTTCACCCCTCCACTTT	CASSLDRGYGGSPLHF
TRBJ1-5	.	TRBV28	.	TGTGCCAGCACGGGGGGACCTCAGCCCCAGCATTTT	CASTGGPQPQHF
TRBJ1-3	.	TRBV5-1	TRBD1	TGCGCCAGCAGCCCGGGGACAGGGACCCTGTACACCATATATTTT	CASSPGTGTLYTIYF
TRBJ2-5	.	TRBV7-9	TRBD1	TGTGCCAGCAGCCACCGTCGGGACAGCAGAGAGACCCAGTACTTC	CASSHRRDSRETQYF
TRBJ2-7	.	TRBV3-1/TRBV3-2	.	TGTGCCAGCAGCCAAGAGCGATGTGAGCAGTACTTC	CASSQERCEQYF
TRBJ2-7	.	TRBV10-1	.	TGCGCCAGCAGTGAACTCTTCATCTACGAGCAGTACTTC	CASSELFIYEQYF
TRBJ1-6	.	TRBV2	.	TGTGCCAGCACTTTGGTCCAGGATTCACCCCTCCACTTT	CASTLVQDSPLHF
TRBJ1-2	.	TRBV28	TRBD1	TGTGCCAGCACGAGGGACAGGGTGTATGGCTACACCTTC	CASTRDRVYGYTF
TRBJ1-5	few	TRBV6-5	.	TGTGCCAGCAGTCGGGATTTTTCTAGCAATCAGCCCCAGCATTTT	CASSRDFSSNQPQHF
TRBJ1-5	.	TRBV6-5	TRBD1	TGTGCCAGCAGCCTCGGACAGGGCGGTCAGCCCCAGCATTTT	CASSLGQGGQPQHF
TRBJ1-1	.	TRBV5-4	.	TGTGCCAGCAGCCCAGATCGACAGACCTCTGAAGCTTTCTTT	CASSPDRQTSEAFF
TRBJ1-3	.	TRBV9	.	TGTGCCAGCAGCGACCACGGTGGAAACACCATATATTTT	CASSDHGGNTIYF
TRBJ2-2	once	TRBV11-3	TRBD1	TGTGCCAGCAGCTTAGATCAGGGGGACAACACCGGGGAGCTGTTTTTT	CASSLDQGDNTGELFF
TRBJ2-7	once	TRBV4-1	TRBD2	TGCGCCAGCAGCCAAGACTCCAGCGGGAGGGGGTACGAGCAGTACTTC	CASSQDSSGRGYEQYF
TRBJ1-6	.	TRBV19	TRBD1	TGTGCCAGTAGTATGGACAGGGGGCGGTCCGGGAATAATTCACCCCTCCACTTT	CASSMDRGRSGNNSPLHF
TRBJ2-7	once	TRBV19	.	TGTGCCAGTAGTATAATCGGGAGCGAGCAGTACTTC	CASSIIGSEQYF
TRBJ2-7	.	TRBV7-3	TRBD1	TGTGCCAGCAGCCCAGGACAGGGGTACGAGCAGTACTTC	CASSPGQGYEQYF
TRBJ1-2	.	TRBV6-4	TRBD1	TGTGCCAGCAGTGACTGGACAGGGCAAACTTATGGCTACACCTTC	CASSDWTGQTYGYTF
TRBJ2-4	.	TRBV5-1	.	TGCGCCAGCAGCTTGGACCACCCAGACATTCAGTACTTC	CASSLDHPDIQYF